These 6 T cell receptor beta chains were all obtained from the same sample, sequenced in a study of shared clonotypes between healthy human individuals. Data came from immunoSEQ multiplex PCR; TCRdb stores just in-frame clones and leaves some out. Here the sample spans roughly 2.2 million clones, roughly 92% being singletons. Material for sequencing was naive CD4+ T cells from PBMCs. Subset: CD45RA+ positively selected. The receptors come from a man aged 18 to 30 in good health. Some clones in this sample may be carry-over from other donors' samples.

As for this clone: One base away lies a much larger clone, so this may be a sequencing read error. Other nucleotide sequences from this sample produce the same CDR3. V usage is TRBV28 and J usage is TRBJ2-7, with D unresolved. V lost 4 bases and J lost 0, with 4 bases in between. Germline V CDR1 and CDR2: MDHEN, SYDVKM. The CDR3 is 12 residues long. CDR3 coding DNA: TGTGCCAGCAGTTACAGCTCCTACGAGCAGTACTTC. Encoded protein: CASSYSSYEQYF.

The rearrangement uses TRBV18 and TRBJ2-1, with 10 bases that match TRBD2. The trim removed 2 bases at V and 10 bases at J, leaving 11 bases unmatched. CDR3 size: 16 residues. Germline V lookup: CDR1 KGHSH, CDR2 LQKENI. The CDR3 protein is CASSPIAGGELVEQFF. CDR3 DNA sequence: TGTGCCAGCTCACCAATAGCGGGAGGAGAACTGGTGGAGCAGTTCTTC. The full variable domain, with the rest looked up from reference TRBV18 and TRBJ2-1, is NAGVMQNPRHLVRRRGQEARLRCSPMKGHSHVYWYRQLPEEGLKFMVYLQKENIIDESGMPKERFSAEFPKEGPSILRIQQVVRGDSAAYFCASSPIAGGELVEQFFGPGTRLTVL.

This chain joins TRBV10-3 and TRBJ1-2; 7 nucleotides line up with TRBD1. Germline V gene data show CDR1 as ENHRY and CDR2 as SYGVKD. V lost 10 bases and J lost 5; bases outside the gene matches: 13. This CDR3 is 14 amino acids long. CDR3 sequence: CATTPGQINYGYTF. CDR3 sequence (DNA): TGTGCCACCACTCCGGGACAGATTAATTATGGCTACACCTTC.

This chain connects TRBV19 to TRBJ2-2; 8 nucleotides align to TRBD1. The germline V gene encodes CDR1 LNHDA and CDR2 SQIVND (reference sequence). The CDR3 has 16 residues. Losses at the gene ends were 2 bases for V and 2 bases for J; bases not matched to a gene: 4. The CDR3 protein is CASSIRQGFNTGELFF. For the CDR3, the DNA is TGTGCCAGTAGTATAAGACAGGGGTTTAACACCGGGGAGCTGTTTTTT. Based on the CDR3 plus reference TRBV19 and TRBJ2-2, the full variable domain is DGGITQSPKYLFRKEGQNVTLSCEQNLNHDAMYWYRQDPGQGLRLIYYSQIVNDFQKGDIAEGYSVSREKKESFPLTVTSAQKNPTAFYLCASSIRQGFNTGELFFGEGSRLTVL.

The chain links TRBV10-1 to TRBJ1-1, with 10 bases lining up with TRBD1. From germline, CDR1 is WNHNN and CDR2 SYGVQD (reference sequence). V trimming: 4 bases; J trimming: 5 bases; junction bases outside the gene matches: 7. CDR3 length: 15 residues. Here the CDR3 reads CASSGGQGLGTEAFF. The DNA of the CDR3 is TGCGCCAGCAGTGGGGGACAGGGGTTGGGGACTGAAGCTTTCTTT.

The chain has TRBV9 and TRBJ2-3; TRBD2 aligns across 10 bases. This CDR3 is 14 amino acids long. The germline V gene encodes CDR1 SGDLS and CDR2 YYNGEE. V was pared by 4 bases and J by 6 bases, with 5 bases of the junction left unmatched. CDR3 in DNA: TGTGCCAGCAGCTCCAGCGGGAGGGCGGATACGCAGTATTTT. It specifies CASSSSGRADTQYF.